The 23 T cell receptor beta chains given below trace back to one sample, sequenced in a study of read filtering for tumor transcriptome and immune sequencing. Molecular barcoded adaptors covering alpha/delta and beta/gamma chains were used on 400 to 450 ng RNA. In TCRdb, the reads were re-called with MiXCR into one record per CDR3 protein. Of more than 100,000 distinct CDR3 sequences in the sample, approximately 13% were seen once. Sequencing input: a population of CD138-negative cells sorted from bone marrow. These receptors were obtained from a donor older than 35 with multiple myeloma.

The chain is built from TRBV7-9 and TRBJ2-3; 7 bases are shared with TRBD1. This CDR3 spans 14 amino acids. CDR1 and CDR2 (germline): SEHNR, FQNEAQ (reference sequence). J gave up 3 bases and V 6 bases, and 6 bases lay outside the gene matches. The CDR3 loop is CASRPGQRTDTQYF. DNA for the CDR3: TGTGCCAGCAGACCGGGACAGCGGACAGATACGCAGTATTTT.

This clonotype was picked up a small number of times. The junction does not match germline at one end; this may be a read error. The rearrangement links TRBV7-9 to TRBJ2-5; D is unclear. This CDR3 has 11 residues. The germline V gene encodes CDR1 SEHNR and CDR2 FQNEAQ (reference sequence). CDR3 in DNA: TGTGCCAGCATCTTAGAAGAGACCCAGTACTTC. Translation gives CASILEETQYF.

This clonotype was seen ten or more times. V and J are TRBV7-6 and TRBJ1-1; 8 bases line up with TRBD1. V lost 4 bases to trimming and J lost 4 bases; unmatched junction nucleotides: 8. Germline CDR1 SGHVS, CDR2 FNYEAQ. The CDR3 has 15 amino acids. As DNA, the CDR3 is TGTGCCAGCAGCTCCCCAGGGGGCGGGAGCACTGAAGCTTTCTTT. This encodes CASSSPGGGSTEAFF.

The chain joins TRBV20-1 to TRBJ1-1; 7 bases agree with TRBD1. The CDR3 spans 16 residues. The germline CDR1 and CDR2 sequences are DFQATT and SNEGSKA (reference sequence). Trimming took 3 bases from V and 3 from J; bases not matched to a gene: 13. This CDR3 reads CSASPPDREGYTEAFF. In nucleotides, the CDR3 is TGCAGTGCTAGCCCTCCTGACAGGGAAGGATACACTGAAGCTTTCTTT.

The sample holds many counts of this clonotype. The rearrangement links TRBV6-6 to TRBJ2-5; no firm D call. The CDR3 has 14 residues. CDR1 MNHNY and CDR2 SVGAGI come from the germline V gene (reference sequence). Trimming took off 8 bases at V and 2 bases at J, with 15 bases between the two ends. The CDR3 loop is CASSPRAFQETQYF. Here the CDR3 DNA reads TGTGCCAGCTCCCCCCGGGCCTTTCAAGAGACCCAGTACTTC.

The rearrangement links TRBV7-8 to TRBJ2-7; TRBD2 matches at 8 bases. Looked up from germline, CDR1 is SGHVS and CDR2 is FQNEAQ. The CDR3 is 15 amino acids. With V trimmed by 6 bases and J by 1 base, 8 bases remained unmatched. The CDR3 DNA follows: TGTGCCAGCAGTTCTCTAGCGGGTACATCCTACGAGCAGTACTTC. Its translation: CASSSLAGTSYEQYF.

A remark on this clonotype: A much larger clone is a single base away; this may be a read error. The V gene is TRBV7-2, the J gene TRBJ2-3; the match to TRBD2 covers 9 bases. Germline CDR1 reads SGHTA; CDR2 reads FQGNSA. The CDR3 sequence is 14 residues long. The CDR3 nucleotides read TGTGCCTGCAGGACGGCGGGGGGGCCGAGACCGCAGTATTTT. Residues: CACRTAGGPRPQYF.

This clonotype occurred a few times. This rearrangement joins TRBV10-3 to TRBJ2-5; D unclear. The CDR3 is made up of 14 amino acids. Trimming cost V 0 bases and J 1 base, with 6 bases left between them. Germline lookup yields CDR1 ENHRY and CDR2 SYGVKD. The CDR3 here is CAISESNSQETQYF. Written as DNA, the CDR3 is TGTGCCATCAGTGAGTCGAACAGCCAAGAGACCCAGTACTTC.

A remark on this clonotype: Given a much more abundant clone one base away, this may be a read error. The genes are TRBV5-8 and TRBJ2-5; tentatively, D is TRBD2 (6 bases). Germline V gene sequence: CDR1 SGHTS, CDR2 YDEGEE. Trimming pared 0 bases from V and 9 bases from J, leaving 21 bases between. The CDR3 covers 16 residues. CDR3: CASSLDNILSWEAQYF. The CDR3 DNA sequence: TGTGCCAGCAGCTTGGATAATATTTTGAGTTGGGAGGCCCAGTACTTC.

This clonotype was recorded at least ten times. The CDR3 sequence is CASKKLGLAEQFF. As DNA, the CDR3 is TGTGCCAGCAAAAAACTAGGTCTTGCTGAGCAGTTCTTC. The V call is TRBV6-6, the J call TRBJ2-1, with D perhaps TRBD2 (5 bases). The CDR3 is 13 amino acids. Germline V gene data show CDR1 as MNHNY and CDR2 as SVGAGI (reference sequence). The germline V and J ends were trimmed by 7 bases and 9 bases, with 16 bases remaining between them.

This clonotype was counted ten times or more. J is TRBJ2-7 and V is TRBV27, with TRBD1 identical over 7 bases. CDR1 and CDR2 (germline): MNHEY, SMNVEV (reference sequence). J gave up 0 bases and V 10 bases, and 12 bases lay outside the gene matches. This CDR3 region has 15 residues. The CDR3 coding sequence is TGTGCCACCCAGAGGTTGGCAGGGGGCTCCTACGAGCAGTACTTC. Translation gives CATQRLAGGSYEQYF.

This clonotype has ten or more counts. This rearrangement joins TRBV20-1 to TRBJ1-2; perhaps TRBD1 as D (6 bases). CDR1 is DFQATT and CDR2 is SNEGSKA in the germline V gene (reference sequence). CDR3 length: 13 residues. V was trimmed by 6 bases and J by 8 bases, leaving 19 bases between them. The CDR3 sequence: CSAPRGEWGGYTF. CDR3 nucleotides: TGCAGTGCCCCCAGGGGCGAATGGGGGGGCTACACCTTC.

In its sample, this clonotype was seen many times. This sequence joins TRBV5-1 and TRBJ2-1, with D perhaps TRBD1 (6 bases). CDR3 length: 15 residues. Germline V lookup: CDR1 SGHRS, CDR2 YFSETQ. V shed 4 bases and J shed 7 bases, with 18 bases lying between them. DNA of the CDR3: TGCGCCAGCAGCCCAGCCGGGACAACTTGGAATGAGCAGTTCTTC. Translation gives CASSPAGTTWNEQFF.

This clonotype was counted at least ten times. This chain joins TRBV20-1 and TRBJ1-1; D gene ambiguous. In germline, CDR1 is DFQATT, CDR2 SNEGSKA (reference sequence). With 0 bases removed from V and 0 bases from J, the gap between germline ends came to 8 bases. The CDR3 sequence is 14 residues long. In DNA, the CDR3 is TGCAGTGCTAGAGAGTCAGCGATGAACACTGAAGCTTTCTTT. Its protein is CSARESAMNTEAFF.

As concerns this clonotype: A much larger clone sits a single nucleotide away, making a read error possible. The chain couples TRBV10-3 to TRBJ2-2, with D perhaps matching TRBD1 (6 bases). The CDR3 is 15 residues long. Germline lookup yields CDR1 ENHRY and CDR2 SYGVKD. The CDR3 sequence: CAISPQGVGTGEPFF. In DNA, the CDR3 is TGTGCCATCAGTCCACAGGGAGTCGGCACCGGGGAGCCGTTTTTT.

Concerning this clonotype itself: One base away lies a much larger clone, so this may be a sequencing read error. The genes are TRBV7-2 and TRBJ1-2; maybe TRBD1 (6 bases). The CDR3 spans 15 residues. Germline CDR1 is SGHTA and CDR2 is FQGNSA. This chain's CDR3 is CVSSLGGSPFKGYTF. In DNA, the CDR3 is TGTGTCAGCAGCTTAGGGGGGTCACCCTTTAAAGGCTACACCTTC.

V and J are TRBV30 and TRBJ1-5, with 8 bases aligning to TRBD1. Germline V gene sequence: CDR1 GTSNPN, CDR2 SVGIG (reference sequence). The CDR3 spans 14 residues. Germline trimming cut 2 bases from V and 9 bases from J; bases unmatched to any gene: 9. In DNA, the CDR3 is TGTGCCTGGAGTAGGGCCAGGGGGCCCTGGCCCCAGCATTTT. It translates to CAWSRARGPWPQHF. Filled out from reference TRBV30 and TRBJ1-5, the complete variable domain reads SQTIHQWPATLVQPVGSPLSLECTVEGTSNPNLYWYRQAAGRGLQLLFYSVGIGQISSEVPQNLSASRPQDRQFILSSKKLLLSDSGFYLCAWSRARGPWPQHFGDGTRLSIL.

This clonotype was observed a handful of times. The chain employs TRBV30 and TRBJ1-1; D ambiguous. CDR1 GTSNPN and CDR2 SVGIG come from the germline V gene (reference sequence). The CDR3 spans 12 residues. Between the trimmed V and J ends, which lost 3 bases and 1 base, there was a span of 6 bases. CDR3 nucleotides: TGTGCCTGGAGATCAGGGAACACTGAAGCTTTCTTT. Amino acid sequence: CAWRSGNTEAFF. The complete variable domain, with remaining parts taken from reference TRBV30 and TRBJ1-1, reads SQTIHQWPATLVQPVGSPLSLECTVEGTSNPNLYWYRQAAGRGLQLLFYSVGIGQISSEVPQNLSASRPQDRQFILSSKKLLLSDSGFYLCAWRSGNTEAFFGQGTRLTVV.

This clonotype came up many times. The gene calls are TRBV28 and TRBJ1-5; a weak D match, TRBD1 (5 bases). This CDR3 is built from 15 residues. Trimming removed 6 bases from V and 0 bases from J, with 12 bases in between. Germline lookup yields CDR1 MDHEN and CDR2 SYDVKM. The CDR3 spells CASRRTPSSNQPQHF. The CDR3 DNA sequence: TGTGCCAGCAGACGGACACCCTCTAGCAATCAGCCCCAGCATTTT. Using reference TRBV28 and TRBJ1-5 for the parts outside the CDR3, the full variable domain is DVKVTQSSRYLVKRTGEKVFLECVQDMDHENMFWYRQDPGLGLRLIYFSYDVKMKEKGDIPEGYSVSREKKERFSLILESASTNQTSMYLCASRRTPSSNQPQHFGDGTRLSIL.

This clonotype was seen only once. A read error is the likely source, as a far larger clone sits one nucleotide away. The chain has TRBV5-5 and TRBJ2-1; 9 nucleotides agree with TRBD2. This CDR3 contains 16 residues. Germline lookup yields CDR1 SGHKS and CDR2 YYEKEE (reference sequence). V shed 4 bases, J shed 6 bases, and the junction held 11 bases outside the gene matches. CDR3 amino acids: CASSVGGRGPFNEQFF. The CDR3 DNA reads TGTGCCAGCAGCGTGGGCGGGAGGGGACCCTTCAATGAGCAGTTCTTC.

This clonotype appeared many times. This CDR3 reads CASSPRGDPGNIQYF. CDR3 nucleotide sequence: TGTGCCAGCAGCCCCCGGGGGGACCCAGGAAACATTCAGTACTTC. V usage is TRBV9 and J usage is TRBJ2-4; 7 positions agree with TRBD2. Germline V CDR1 and CDR2: SGDLS, YYNGEE. The CDR3 sequence is 15 residues long. The trim removed 4 bases at V and 6 bases at J, leaving 10 bases unmatched.

At least ten counts were recorded for this clonotype. Here the CDR3 reads CASRVTGTDTQYF. The DNA for the CDR3 is TGTGCCAGCAGGGTTACGGGCACAGATACGCAGTATTTT. This chain joins TRBV27 and TRBJ2-3; D not resolved. The CDR3 sequence is 13 residues long. The germline gives CDR1 MNHEY, CDR2 SMNVEV (reference sequence). V was clipped by 6 bases and J by 1 base, with 8 bases between them.

This clonotype was counted a few times. This chain links TRBV5-1 with TRBJ2-3, with D uncertain. This CDR3 is built from 14 residues. V was pared by 2 bases and J by 2 bases, with 9 bases between. Germline CDR1 and CDR2: SGHRS and YFSETQ. The CDR3 loop reads CASSLSSNTDTQYF. The CDR3 region has the DNA TGCGCCAGCAGCTTATCCTCGAACACAGATACGCAGTATTTT.